Sequencing of this T cell receptor beta chain was carried out in a study of blood T cell repertoires in COVID-19 (dated by TCRdb to 2018 to 2021). Regarding the study in general: Collaborator samples came from the United States, Italy and Spain and covered acute and convalescent phases of COVID-19. Where available, HLA class I and class II types were taken from metadata supplied by the sample provider and were not determined by assay-based typing. The samples were drawn from two sources: the first 160 participants of the ongoing ImmuneRACE study, and 950 to 1,500 subjects contributed by 6 global collaborators. A de-identified subject ID, COVID-19 status, age in years and sex were almost always included in the sample metadata. The prospective study material was composed of cDNA or gDNA derived from T cells, B-cell-depleted T cells, or PBMCs. The repertoires were released in a freely available public database intended as a resource for research on the immune response to SARS-CoV-2. Deeply sampled blood TCRbeta repertoires from subjects exposed to, actively infected with, or recovered from COVID-19 were included in the dataset.

Findings and caveats that apply to the study as a whole: Clinical and demographic metadata were provided uncurated, with the amount varying by source and participant.

In the prospective study, participants were roughly 18 to 95 years old, resided in 25 or so geographic areas of the United States, and were enrolled through a virtual design. Cohort assignment in the prospective study relied on participant-reported clinical history from a screening survey and a study questionnaire. Exposed participants were defined as having been in contact with someone with a PCR-confirmed or clinician-diagnosed COVID-19 case within 2 weeks of study entry. In the prospective study, whole blood, serum and a nasopharyngeal or oropharyngeal swab were collected from each participant by mobile phlebotomists. Over a roughly two-month period, participants in the prospective study had the option of providing additional blood draws and questionnaires. Blood samples from the prospective study were shipped frozen or at room temperature prior to DNA extraction. CDR1 and CDR2 were assigned from the germline V gene as SGHVS and FQNEAQ. Deletion took 2 bases off V and 3 bases off J, with a span of 20 bases between the germline ends. CDR3 length: 18 amino acids, cysteine to phenylalanine. Just CDR3 DNA is preserved here, 54 bases in frame from base 1.

TCRbeta CDR3 regions were amplified from genomic DNA using the immunoSEQ Assay, a bias-controlled multiplex PCR. In the original analysis: The number of nucleated cells in each sample was estimated by amplification of reference gene primers within the assay. Sequence reads were collapsed and filtered to measure the absolute abundance of every unique TCRbeta CDR3 rearrangement. For each sample, productive Simpson clonality was calculated as the square root of Simpson's diversity index across productive rearrangements. TCRdb took this table from immuneACCESS and kept in-frame rearrangements with V and J called. Such tables lack part of the clones; where checked against another copy, unresolved V genes explain under half of the gap, and the rest is unexplained. From that table come the V and J calls and clone size; the DNA was used to work out D and trimming. The sample table contains roughly 250,000 clones; only one count was recorded for around nine tenths of them. The ten top clones hold about 3.4% of the sample.

In regard to this clone: No cognate antigen has been identified for it. No base qualities exist here, and no much larger clone lies one base off it.

Sequencing was done on a sample of PBMCs or T cells enriched from blood (not recorded which). This sequence uses TRBV7-8 and TRBJ1-5, and perhaps TRBD1 as D gene, on 5 matching bases. The TCR sequence derives from a woman between 40 and 50 years old who had been exposed to COVID-19. The nucleotides are TGTGCCAGCAGCTTACGGGAAGCGGGGCAGGGTCTCAATCAGCCCCAGCATTTT. Its product reads: CASSLREAGQGLNQPQHF.